A selection of T cell receptor beta chains follows, all from one sample in a study of blood T cell repertoires in COVID-19. Sequencing was performed with immunoSEQ multiplex PCR; in TCRdb, only in-frame clones are kept and a portion is missing. This table holds 110,000 to 150,000 clones, around 79% found once. Sequenced input: peripheral blood. These receptors all stem from a man aged 60-69 years with acute or convalescent COVID-19. The CDR3 runs from the conserved cysteine through the conserved F or W. Fields, in order: D gene, J gene, clone size, V gene, CDR3 protein, CDR3 DNA. D genes are given only for firm matches. Not every row has a clone size; where given, it reads once, few, many or a size class.

D gene: TRBD2
J gene: TRBJ2-1
clone size: NA
V gene: TRBV29-1
CDR3 protein: CSVWRGGDEQFF
CDR3 DNA: TGCAGCGTTTGGCGGGGAGGGGATGAGCAGTTCTTC

D gene: TRBD2
J gene: TRBJ2-5
clone size: NA
V gene: TRBV7-8
CDR3 protein: CASSHPTSGQETQYF
CDR3 DNA: TGTGCCAGCAGCCACCCCACTAGCGGTCAAGAGACCCAGTACTTC

D gene: TRBD2
J gene: TRBJ2-3
clone size: NA
V gene: TRBV7-2
CDR3 protein: CASSLLAGVRVDTQYF
CDR3 DNA: TGTGCCAGCAGCCTACTAGCGGGAGTTCGAGTGGATACGCAGTATTTT

D gene: TRBD1
J gene: TRBJ1-1
clone size: once
V gene: TRBV19
CDR3 protein: CASTPWTGSSEAFF
CDR3 DNA: TGTGCCAGTACCCCTTGGACAGGGAGTAGTGAAGCTTTCTTT

D gene: NA
J gene: TRBJ1-5
clone size: NA
V gene: TRBV10-3
CDR3 protein: CAISESPGNQPQHF
CDR3 DNA: TGTGCCATCAGTGAGTCGCCAGGGAATCAGCCCCAGCATTTT

D gene: NA
J gene: TRBJ1-4
clone size: NA
V gene: TRBV28
CDR3 protein: CASSLSPKKLFF
CDR3 DNA: TGTGCCAGCAGTTTAAGTCCTAAAAAACTGTTTTTT

D gene: TRBD1
J gene: TRBJ1-5
clone size: few
V gene: TRBV30
CDR3 protein: CAWSVGGQNGQPQHF
CDR3 DNA: TGTGCCTGGAGTGTAGGGGGACAGAACGGGCAGCCCCAGCATTTT

D gene: TRBD1
J gene: TRBJ2-1
clone size: NA
V gene: TRBV30
CDR3 protein: CAWMAGQVNNEQFF
CDR3 DNA: TGTGCCTGGATGGCTGGACAGGTGAACAATGAGCAGTTCTTC

D gene: TRBD1
J gene: TRBJ1-4
clone size: NA
V gene: TRBV11-2
CDR3 protein: CASSWDSLREKLFF
CDR3 DNA: TGTGCCAGCAGCTGGGACAGTTTAAGGGAAAAACTGTTTTTT

D gene: NA
J gene: TRBJ1-2
clone size: few
V gene: TRBV7-9
CDR3 protein: CASSLGAGVHGYTF
CDR3 DNA: TGTGCCAGCAGCTTAGGCGCAGGTGTACATGGCTACACCTTC

D gene: TRBD1
J gene: TRBJ2-6
clone size: NA
V gene: TRBV19
CDR3 protein: CASSSPGTVNSGANVLTF
CDR3 DNA: TGTGCCAGTAGTTCCCCCGGGACAGTGAACTCTGGGGCCAACGTCCTGACTTTC

D gene: NA
J gene: TRBJ1-6
clone size: NA
V gene: TRBV28
CDR3 protein: CASRTTGSSYNSPLHF
CDR3 DNA: TGTGCCAGCAGAACGACGGGAAGCTCCTATAATTCACCCCTCCACTTT

D gene: NA
J gene: TRBJ2-5
clone size: once
V gene: TRBV4-2
CDR3 protein: CASSQNSRTREETQYF
CDR3 DNA: TGTGCCAGCAGCCAAAATTCCCGAACTAGAGAAGAGACCCAGTACTTC

D gene: TRBD2
J gene: TRBJ2-2
clone size: many
V gene: TRBV11-2
CDR3 protein: CASSLGGSYTGELFF
CDR3 DNA: TGTGCCAGCAGCTTGGGAGGGAGTTACACCGGGGAGCTGTTTTTT

D gene: TRBD1
J gene: TRBJ2-1
clone size: once
V gene: TRBV5-1
CDR3 protein: CASSLGQGPYNEQFF
CDR3 DNA: TGCGCCAGCAGCTTGGGACAGGGACCCTACAATGAGCAGTTCTTC

D gene: TRBD1
J gene: TRBJ1-2
clone size: NA
V gene: TRBV28
CDR3 protein: CASSLGGQNGYTF
CDR3 DNA: TGTGCCAGCAGTTTAGGGGGACAGAATGGCTACACCTTC

D gene: TRBD2
J gene: TRBJ2-1
clone size: NA
V gene: TRBV9
CDR3 protein: CASSQYSGTSPTKEQFF
CDR3 DNA: TGTGCCAGCAGCCAATACTCCGGGACTAGCCCCACGAAGGAGCAGTTCTTC

D gene: NA
J gene: TRBJ1-6
clone size: NA
V gene: TRBV11-2
CDR3 protein: CASSLGTANSPLHF
CDR3 DNA: TGTGCCAGCAGCTTAGGGACAGCTAATTCACCCCTCCACTTT

D gene: TRBD1
J gene: TRBJ1-5
clone size: NA
V gene: TRBV2
CDR3 protein: CASREAGQWNQPQHF
CDR3 DNA: TGTGCCAGCAGAGAGGCGGGACAGTGGAATCAGCCCCAGCATTTT

D gene: TRBD2
J gene: TRBJ2-1
clone size: NA
V gene: TRBV7-9
CDR3 protein: CASSWPRTSGIYGNEQFF
CDR3 DNA: TGTGCCAGCAGTTGGCCCCGGACTAGCGGGATATACGGCAATGAGCAGTTCTTC

D gene: TRBD2
J gene: TRBJ2-1
clone size: NA
V gene: TRBV5-6
CDR3 protein: CASSLAGGPHNEQFF
CDR3 DNA: TGTGCCAGCAGCTTGGCGGGAGGGCCCCACAATGAGCAGTTCTTC

D gene: TRBD1
J gene: TRBJ1-5
clone size: NA
V gene: TRBV19
CDR3 protein: CASSLGTGGNQPQHF
CDR3 DNA: TGTGCCAGTAGTCTAGGTACAGGGGGCAATCAGCCCCAGCATTTT

D gene: TRBD2
J gene: TRBJ2-3
clone size: NA
V gene: TRBV11-2
CDR3 protein: CASSLAELAGITDTQYF
CDR3 DNA: TGTGCCAGCAGCCTGGCTGAGCTAGCGGGGATCACAGATACGCAGTATTTT

D gene: TRBD1
J gene: TRBJ1-6
clone size: few
V gene: TRBV19
CDR3 protein: CACTQGASNSPLHF
CDR3 DNA: TGTGCCTGCACGCAGGGGGCGTCCAATTCACCCCTCCACTTT

D gene: TRBD1
J gene: TRBJ2-1
clone size: NA
V gene: TRBV7-2
CDR3 protein: CASSQDRDSEQFF
CDR3 DNA: TGTGCCAGCAGCCAAGATCGGGACAGTGAGCAGTTCTTC

D gene: NA
J gene: TRBJ1-1
clone size: NA
V gene: TRBV27
CDR3 protein: CASSFTSEKAAFF
CDR3 DNA: TGTGCCAGCAGTTTTACTAGCGAAAAGGCAGCTTTCTTT

D gene: NA
J gene: TRBJ1-1
clone size: NA
V gene: TRBV19
CDR3 protein: CASSILRRTEANTEAFF
CDR3 DNA: TGTGCCAGTAGTATCCTCCGTAGGACAGAAGCAAACACTGAAGCTTTCTTT

D gene: TRBD2
J gene: TRBJ2-7
clone size: NA
V gene: TRBV11-2
CDR3 protein: CASSSNVLAGAYEQYF
CDR3 DNA: TGTGCCAGCAGCTCTAACGTCCTAGCGGGAGCCTACGAGCAGTACTTC

D gene: NA
J gene: TRBJ1-1
clone size: NA
V gene: TRBV5-4
CDR3 protein: CASSLSRLGMNTEAFF
CDR3 DNA: TGTGCCAGCAGCTTGTCCAGGCTTGGCATGAACACTGAAGCTTTCTTT

D gene: NA
J gene: TRBJ1-5
clone size: NA
V gene: TRBV19
CDR3 protein: CASSQFGVARNNQPQHF
CDR3 DNA: TGTGCCAGTAGTCAGTTTGGAGTTGCTAGGAATAATCAGCCCCAGCATTTT

D gene: TRBD1
J gene: TRBJ1-5
clone size: few
V gene: TRBV5-4
CDR3 protein: CASSSDRGQPQHF
CDR3 DNA: TGTGCCAGCAGCTCCGACAGGGGACAGCCCCAGCATTTT

D gene: TRBD1
J gene: TRBJ1-2
clone size: few
V gene: TRBV30
CDR3 protein: CAWIRQGARESYTF
CDR3 DNA: TGTGCCTGGATAAGACAGGGGGCGAGGGAAAGCTACACCTTC

D gene: TRBD1
J gene: TRBJ1-1
clone size: NA
V gene: TRBV10-3
CDR3 protein: CAISESGQMNTEAFF
CDR3 DNA: TGTGCCATCAGTGAGTCGGGACAGATGAACACTGAAGCTTTCTTT